Listed below are T cell receptor beta chains from one sample, sequenced in a study of blood T cell repertoires in COVID-19. Here immunoSEQ multiplex PCR was the method, and the copy in TCRdb shows in-frame clones only, minus some. The sample yields under 250,000 clones, approximately 85% seen once. Sample: peripheral blood. These receptors came from a woman in her seventies with acute or convalescent COVID-19. CDR3s include the opening cysteine and the closing phenylalanine or tryptophan. A D gene is named only where the DNA matches it firmly. Clone sizes are given selectively: once, few, many, or a class where the clone is expanded.

v_call: TRBV4-1
d_call: TRBD1
clone_size: -
j_call: TRBJ2-1
cdr3_nt: TGCGCCAGCAGCCCGACTCCGGGACAGGGAACGACCAGCTCCTACAATGAGCAGTTCTTC
cdr3_aa: CASSPTPGQGTTSSYNEQFF

v_call: TRBV5-1
d_call: TRBD1
clone_size: -
j_call: TRBJ2-3
cdr3_nt: TGCGCCAGCAGCACCCGGGACAGTCGGACGAATACGCAGTATTTT
cdr3_aa: CASSTRDSRTNTQYF

v_call: TRBV10-3
d_call: TRBD1
clone_size: once
j_call: TRBJ1-1
cdr3_nt: TGTGCCATCAGTGGGAACAGGGGGAACACTGAAGCTTTCTTT
cdr3_aa: CAISGNRGNTEAFF

v_call: TRBV3-1/TRBV3-2
d_call: -
clone_size: many
j_call: TRBJ2-2
cdr3_nt: TGTGCCAGCAGCCCCATCGGAGCCACCGGGGAGCTGTTTTTT
cdr3_aa: CASSPIGATGELFF

v_call: TRBV19
d_call: TRBD2
clone_size: -
j_call: TRBJ2-5
cdr3_nt: TGTGCCAGTAGCCCTCAGACTAGCTTGGTATTGAAGACCCAGTACTTC
cdr3_aa: CASSPQTSLVLKTQYF

v_call: TRBV27
d_call: -
clone_size: -
j_call: TRBJ1-2
cdr3_nt: TGTGCCAGCAGTTTCAGCGGATCTAACTATGGCTACACCTTC
cdr3_aa: CASSFSGSNYGYTF

v_call: TRBV6-1
d_call: TRBD1
clone_size: -
j_call: TRBJ1-4
cdr3_nt: TGTGCCAGCAGTGAAGCCCTAGGACAGGGTAATGAAAAACTGTTTTTT
cdr3_aa: CASSEALGQGNEKLFF

v_call: TRBV6-5
d_call: -
clone_size: -
j_call: TRBJ1-1
cdr3_nt: TGTGCCAGCAGTTTGTCAGTTGGTATGGGGGGAACAGCTTTCTTT
cdr3_aa: CASSLSVGMGGTAFF

v_call: TRBV10-3
d_call: -
clone_size: -
j_call: TRBJ1-5
cdr3_nt: TGTGCCATCAGTGAGCTTTTGTCAGTTTATAGCAATCAGCCCCAGCATTTT
cdr3_aa: CAISELLSVYSNQPQHF

v_call: TRBV20-1
d_call: TRBD1
clone_size: -
j_call: TRBJ1-4
cdr3_nt: TGCAGTGCTAGTGGGACAGGTGAAAAACTGTTTTTT
cdr3_aa: CSASGTGEKLFF

v_call: TRBV11-2
d_call: -
clone_size: -
j_call: TRBJ1-2
cdr3_nt: TGTGCCAGCAGCTTAACAGGGACCTATGGCTACACCTTC
cdr3_aa: CASSLTGTYGYTF

v_call: TRBV30
d_call: -
clone_size: -
j_call: TRBJ1-1
cdr3_nt: TGTGCCTGGAGACCCCTGGTGAGGGCGAACACTGAAGCTTTCTTT
cdr3_aa: CAWRPLVRANTEAFF

v_call: TRBV7-8
d_call: TRBD1
clone_size: once
j_call: TRBJ2-1
cdr3_nt: TGTGCCAGCAGCCCTTGGGCCACAGGGGACAATGAGCAGTTCTTC
cdr3_aa: CASSPWATGDNEQFF

v_call: TRBV20-1
d_call: -
clone_size: -
j_call: TRBJ1-2
cdr3_nt: TGCAGTGTACCAGGGTACTATGGCTACACCTTC
cdr3_aa: CSVPGYYGYTF

v_call: TRBV15
d_call: -
clone_size: -
j_call: TRBJ1-5
cdr3_nt: TGTGCCACCAGCAGAGATCCAGGGTCTCATCAGCCCCAGCATTTT
cdr3_aa: CATSRDPGSHQPQHF

v_call: TRBV29-1
d_call: -
clone_size: -
j_call: TRBJ2-3
cdr3_nt: TGCAGCGTTGGCAGCGCGTACGATACGCAGTATTTT
cdr3_aa: CSVGSAYDTQYF

v_call: TRBV19
d_call: TRBD1
clone_size: -
j_call: TRBJ1-1
cdr3_nt: TGTGCCAGTAGCAGGACAGGGCTCACTGAAGCTTTCTTT
cdr3_aa: CASSRTGLTEAFF

v_call: TRBV7-9
d_call: -
clone_size: -
j_call: TRBJ1-5
cdr3_nt: TGTGCCAGCAGCTGGACAGAGGATCAGCCCCAGCATTTT
cdr3_aa: CASSWTEDQPQHF

v_call: TRBV29-1
d_call: TRBD1
clone_size: -
j_call: TRBJ1-1
cdr3_nt: TGCAGCGTCTCGGACAGGGCCACTGAAGCTTTCTTT
cdr3_aa: CSVSDRATEAFF

v_call: TRBV6-5
d_call: -
clone_size: -
j_call: TRBJ1-5
cdr3_nt: TGTGCCAGCGGGCCAGACTATAGCAATCAGCCCCAGCATTTT
cdr3_aa: CASGPDYSNQPQHF

v_call: TRBV27
d_call: -
clone_size: -
j_call: TRBJ2-7
cdr3_nt: TGTGCCAGCAGTTCCAGGGTTAATCCCTACGAGCAGTACTTC
cdr3_aa: CASSSRVNPYEQYF

v_call: TRBV4-3
d_call: -
clone_size: -
j_call: TRBJ1-4
cdr3_nt: TGCGCCAGCAGCCAAGATAGGAGTAGTACTAATGAAAAACTGTTTTTT
cdr3_aa: CASSQDRSSTNEKLFF

v_call: TRBV27
d_call: TRBD2
clone_size: -
j_call: TRBJ2-3
cdr3_nt: TGTGCCAGCAGCCCATTGGGGGGGGGTCCGGATACGCAGTATTTT
cdr3_aa: CASSPLGGGPDTQYF

v_call: TRBV7-9
d_call: -
clone_size: -
j_call: TRBJ1-5
cdr3_nt: TGTGCCAGCAGCTCACAGGGAAATCAGCCCCAGCATTTT
cdr3_aa: CASSSQGNQPQHF

v_call: TRBV19
d_call: TRBD1
clone_size: once
j_call: TRBJ1-3
cdr3_nt: TGTGCCAGTAGCTCCCCCGACAGGGGTTACACCATATATTTT
cdr3_aa: CASSSPDRGYTIYF

v_call: TRBV7-2
d_call: -
clone_size: -
j_call: TRBJ1-1
cdr3_nt: TGTGCCAGCAGCCCTAGCGGGGGCGGCACTGAAGCTTTCTTT
cdr3_aa: CASSPSGGGTEAFF

v_call: TRBV6-1
d_call: -
clone_size: once
j_call: TRBJ1-4
cdr3_nt: TGTGCCAGCAGTGAAGGCGCAGGGATGAATGAAAAACTGTTTTTT
cdr3_aa: CASSEGAGMNEKLFF

v_call: TRBV4-2
d_call: TRBD1
clone_size: -
j_call: TRBJ1-1
cdr3_nt: TGTGCCAGCAGCCAAGACGGGGGACAGGGTGCGTGGACTGAAGCTTTCTTT
cdr3_aa: CASSQDGGQGAWTEAFF

v_call: TRBV5-8
d_call: TRBD1
clone_size: -
j_call: TRBJ1-1
cdr3_nt: TGTGCCAGCAGTAAAAACAGGGGCACTGAAGCTTTCTTT
cdr3_aa: CASSKNRGTEAFF